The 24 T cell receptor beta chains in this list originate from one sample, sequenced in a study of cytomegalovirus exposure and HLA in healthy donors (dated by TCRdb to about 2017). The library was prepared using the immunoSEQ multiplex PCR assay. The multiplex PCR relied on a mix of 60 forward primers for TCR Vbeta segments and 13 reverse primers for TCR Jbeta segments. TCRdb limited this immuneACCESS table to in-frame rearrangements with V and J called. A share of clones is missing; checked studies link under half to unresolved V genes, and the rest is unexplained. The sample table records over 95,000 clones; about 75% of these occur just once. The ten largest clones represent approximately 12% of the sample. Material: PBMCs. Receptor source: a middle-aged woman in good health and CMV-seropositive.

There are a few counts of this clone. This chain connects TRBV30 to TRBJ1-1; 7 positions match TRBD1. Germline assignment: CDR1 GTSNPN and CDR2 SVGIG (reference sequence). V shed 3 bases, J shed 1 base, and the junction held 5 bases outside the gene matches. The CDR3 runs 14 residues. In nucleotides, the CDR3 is TGTGCCTGGAGGTACCGGGACAGGAACACTGAAGCTTTCTTT. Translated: CAWRYRDRNTEAFF.

The CDR3 is CASSLSFFPTGTRSSRTEAFF. CDR3 sequence (DNA): TGCGCCAGCAGCCTTTCATTTTTTCCCACAGGGACCAGATCAAGTCGGACTGAAGCTTTCTTT. The V and J genes are TRBV4-1 and TRBJ1-1; TRBD1 is a possible D gene (6 bases). The ends were cut back, 4 bases at V and 5 bases at J, with 35 bases in the middle. This CDR3 comprises 21 residues. CDR1 is MGHRA and CDR2 is YSYEKL in the germline V gene.

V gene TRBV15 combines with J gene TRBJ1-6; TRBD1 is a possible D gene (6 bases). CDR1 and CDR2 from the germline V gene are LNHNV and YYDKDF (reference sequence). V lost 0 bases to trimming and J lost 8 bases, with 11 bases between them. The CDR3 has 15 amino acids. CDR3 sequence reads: CATSRDPGQHSPLHF. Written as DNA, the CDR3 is TGTGCCACCAGCAGAGATCCAGGACAGCATTCACCCCTCCACTTT.

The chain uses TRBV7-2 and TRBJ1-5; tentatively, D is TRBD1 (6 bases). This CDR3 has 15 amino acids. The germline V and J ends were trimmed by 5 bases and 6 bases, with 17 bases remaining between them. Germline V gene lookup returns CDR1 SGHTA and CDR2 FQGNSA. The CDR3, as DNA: TGTGCCAGCAGCCCCCGGGTACAGGGTGGTCAGCCCCAGCATTTT. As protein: CASSPRVQGGQPQHF.

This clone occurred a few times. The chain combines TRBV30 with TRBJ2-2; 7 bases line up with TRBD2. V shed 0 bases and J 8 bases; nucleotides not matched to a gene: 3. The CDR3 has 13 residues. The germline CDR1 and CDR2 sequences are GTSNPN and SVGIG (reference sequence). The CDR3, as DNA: TGTGCCTGGAGTGTTGGGGGAGGGGGGGAGCTGTTTTTT. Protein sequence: CAWSVGGGGELFF. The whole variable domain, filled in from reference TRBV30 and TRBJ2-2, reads SQTIHQWPATLVQPVGSPLSLECTVEGTSNPNLYWYRQAAGRGLQLLFYSVGIGQISSEVPQNLSASRPQDRQFILSSKKLLLSDSGFYLCAWSVGGGGELFFGEGSRLTVL.

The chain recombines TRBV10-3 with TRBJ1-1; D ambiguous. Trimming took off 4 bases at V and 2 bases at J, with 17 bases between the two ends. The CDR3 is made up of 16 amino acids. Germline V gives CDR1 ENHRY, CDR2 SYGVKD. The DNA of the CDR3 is TGTGCCATCAGTGCCGGGTTACTGAACACTAACACTGAAGCTTTCTTT. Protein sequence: CAISAGLLNTNTEAFF.

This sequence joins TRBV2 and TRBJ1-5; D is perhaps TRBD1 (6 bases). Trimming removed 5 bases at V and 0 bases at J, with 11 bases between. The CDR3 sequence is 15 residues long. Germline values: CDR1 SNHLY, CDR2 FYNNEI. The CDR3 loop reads CASSSDSNSNQPQHF. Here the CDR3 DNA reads TGTGCCAGCAGTTCGGACAGCAATAGCAATCAGCCCCAGCATTTT. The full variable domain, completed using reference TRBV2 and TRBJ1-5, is EPEVTQTPSHQVTQMGQEVILRCVPISNHLYFYWYRQILGQKVEFLVSFYNNEISEKSEIFDDQFSVERPDGSNFTLKIRSTKLEDSAMYFCASSSDSNSNQPQHFGDGTRLSIL.

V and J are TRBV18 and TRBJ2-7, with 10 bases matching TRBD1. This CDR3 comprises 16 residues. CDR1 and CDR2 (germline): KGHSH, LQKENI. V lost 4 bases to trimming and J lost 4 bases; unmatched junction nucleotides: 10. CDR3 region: CASSHWDRGPFYEQYF. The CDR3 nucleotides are TGTGCCAGCTCACACTGGGACAGGGGTCCATTTTACGAGCAGTACTTC.

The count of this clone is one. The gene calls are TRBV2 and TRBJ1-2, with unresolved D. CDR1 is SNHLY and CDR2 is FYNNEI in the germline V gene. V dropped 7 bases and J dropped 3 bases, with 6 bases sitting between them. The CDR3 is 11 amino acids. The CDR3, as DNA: TGTGCCAGCAATTCCGACTATGGCTACACCTTC. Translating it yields CASNSDYGYTF.

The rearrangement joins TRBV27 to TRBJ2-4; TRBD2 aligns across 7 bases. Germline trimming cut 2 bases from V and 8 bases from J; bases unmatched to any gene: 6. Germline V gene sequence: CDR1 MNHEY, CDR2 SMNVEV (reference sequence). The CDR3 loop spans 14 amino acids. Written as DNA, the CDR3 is TGTGCCAGCAGTTTACGTCCCGCGGGGGACATTCAGTACTTC. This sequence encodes CASSLRPAGDIQYF.

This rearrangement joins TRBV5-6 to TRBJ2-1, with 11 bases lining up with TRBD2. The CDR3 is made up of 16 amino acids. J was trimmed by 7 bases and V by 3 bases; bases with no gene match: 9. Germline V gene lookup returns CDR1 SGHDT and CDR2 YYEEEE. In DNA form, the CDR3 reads TGTGCCAGCAGCTCATCCCTAGCGGGAGGATGGAATGAGCAGTTCTTC. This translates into CASSSSLAGGWNEQFF.

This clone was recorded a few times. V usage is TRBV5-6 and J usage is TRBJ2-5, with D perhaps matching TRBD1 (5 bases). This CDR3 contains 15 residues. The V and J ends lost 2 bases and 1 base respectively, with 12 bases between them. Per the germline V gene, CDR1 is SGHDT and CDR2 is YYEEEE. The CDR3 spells CASSFRDSLQETQYF. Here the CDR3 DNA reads TGTGCCAGCAGCTTTAGAGACAGTCTCCAAGAGACCCAGTACTTC.

CDR3 sequence: CASSVNGGTDTQYF. The CDR3 DNA reads as TGCGCCAGCAGCGTGAACGGGGGCACAGATACGCAGTATTTT. This chain uses TRBV5-1 with TRBJ2-3, with D tentatively TRBD2 (5 bases). Germline V gene sequence: CDR1 SGHRS, CDR2 YFSETQ. V was clipped by 4 bases and J by 1 base, with 10 bases between them. The CDR3 runs 14 residues. Looking up the rest from reference TRBV5-1 and TRBJ2-3 gives the full variable domain: KAGVTQTPRYLIKTRGQQVTLSCSPISGHRSVSWYQQTPGQGLQFLFEYFSETQRNKGNFPGRFSGRQFSNSRSEMNVSTLELGDSALYLCASSVNGGTDTQYFGPGTRLTVL.

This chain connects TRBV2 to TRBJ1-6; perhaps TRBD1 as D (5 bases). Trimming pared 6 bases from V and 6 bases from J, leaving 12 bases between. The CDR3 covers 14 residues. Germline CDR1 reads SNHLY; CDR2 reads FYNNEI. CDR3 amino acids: CASRAGTSNSPLHF. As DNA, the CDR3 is TGTGCCAGCAGGGCCGGGACTAGTAATTCACCCCTCCACTTT.

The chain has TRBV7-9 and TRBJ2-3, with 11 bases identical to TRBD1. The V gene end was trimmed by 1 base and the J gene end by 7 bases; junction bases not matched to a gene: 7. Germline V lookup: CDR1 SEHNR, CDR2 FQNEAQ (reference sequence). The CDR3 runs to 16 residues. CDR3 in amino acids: CASSLGSGTGGNTQYF. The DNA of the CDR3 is TGTGCCAGCAGCTTAGGCTCCGGGACAGGGGGAAATACGCAGTATTTT.

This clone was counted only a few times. DNA for the CDR3: TGCGCCAGCAGCTTGGTGGCCCCAGATACGCAGTATTTT. Amino acids: CASSLVAPDTQYF. The chain combines TRBV5-1 with TRBJ2-3; D uncertain. The CDR3 sequence is 13 residues long. The germline V gene encodes CDR1 SGHRS and CDR2 YFSETQ. The ends were cut back, 0 bases at V and 4 bases at J, with 6 bases in the middle.

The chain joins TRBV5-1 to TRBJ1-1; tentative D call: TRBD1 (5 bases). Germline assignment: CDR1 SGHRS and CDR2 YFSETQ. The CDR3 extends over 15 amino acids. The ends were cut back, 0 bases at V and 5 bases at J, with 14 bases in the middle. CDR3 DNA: TGCGCCAGCAGCTTGGGAGACTTTGGGGGGACTGAAGCTTTCTTT. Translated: CASSLGDFGGTEAFF.

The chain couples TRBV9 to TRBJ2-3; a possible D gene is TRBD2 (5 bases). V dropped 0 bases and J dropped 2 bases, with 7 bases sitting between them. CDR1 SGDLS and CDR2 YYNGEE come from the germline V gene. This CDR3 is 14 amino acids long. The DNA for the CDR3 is TGTGCCAGCAGCGTAGCGGGATCCACAGATACGCAGTATTTT. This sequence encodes CASSVAGSTDTQYF.

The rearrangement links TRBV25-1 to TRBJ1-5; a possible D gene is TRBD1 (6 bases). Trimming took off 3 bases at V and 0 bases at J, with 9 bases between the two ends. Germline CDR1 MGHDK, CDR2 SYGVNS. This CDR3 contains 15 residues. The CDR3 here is CASSDTGNSNQPQHF. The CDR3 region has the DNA TGTGCCAGCAGTGATACAGGGAATAGCAATCAGCCCCAGCATTTT.

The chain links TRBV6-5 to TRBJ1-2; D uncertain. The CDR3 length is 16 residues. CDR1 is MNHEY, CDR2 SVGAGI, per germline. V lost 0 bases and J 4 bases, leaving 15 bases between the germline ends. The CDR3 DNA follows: TGTGCCAGCAGTTACTCGAATTATTCCGGTACCTATGGCTACACCTTC. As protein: CASSYSNYSGTYGYTF.

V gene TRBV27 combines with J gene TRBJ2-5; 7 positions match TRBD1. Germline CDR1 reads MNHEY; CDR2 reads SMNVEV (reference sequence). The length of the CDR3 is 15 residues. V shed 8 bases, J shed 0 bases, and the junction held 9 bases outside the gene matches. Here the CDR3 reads CASPGTERYQETQYF. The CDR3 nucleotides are TGTGCCAGCCCCGGGACAGAACGCTACCAAGAGACCCAGTACTTC.

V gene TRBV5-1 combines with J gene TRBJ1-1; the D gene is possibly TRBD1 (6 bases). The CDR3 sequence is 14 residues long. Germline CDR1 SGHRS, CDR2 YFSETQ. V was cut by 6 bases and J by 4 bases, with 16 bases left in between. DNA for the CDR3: TGCGCCAGCACGACAGGCCTGACCCCCACTGAAGCTTTCTTT. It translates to CASTTGLTPTEAFF.

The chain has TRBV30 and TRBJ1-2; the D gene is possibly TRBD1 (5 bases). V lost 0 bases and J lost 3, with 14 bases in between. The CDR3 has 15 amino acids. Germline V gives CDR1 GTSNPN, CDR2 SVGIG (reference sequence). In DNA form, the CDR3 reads TGTGCCTGGAGTGTACGCGGGACGGTATACTATGGCTACACCTTC. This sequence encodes CAWSVRGTVYYGYTF.

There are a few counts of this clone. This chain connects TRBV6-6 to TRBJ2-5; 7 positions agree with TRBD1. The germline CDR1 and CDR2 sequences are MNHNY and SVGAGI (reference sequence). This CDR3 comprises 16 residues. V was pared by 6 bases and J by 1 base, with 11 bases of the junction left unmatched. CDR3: CASRLSFRDSQETQYF. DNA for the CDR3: TGTGCCAGCAGACTTTCATTCCGGGACAGCCAAGAGACCCAGTACTTC.